The entry below describes one T cell receptor (beta chain). TCRdb reprocessed the 5' RACE reads via MiXCR and lists one record per CDR3 protein. This repertoire shows some 320,000 distinct CDR3 sequences, roughly an eighth found once; its top ten account for approximately 22%. The record originates from a study of T-cell memory formation after mild COVID-19. Sequences were obtained from PBMCs or a T cell subset sorted from them (not recorded which). The TCR was taken from a man between 18 and 35 years old who had mild COVID-19 (a few samples of this study predate the infection). Cell type and time point are not known.

Here the CDR3 reads CASSQDGSGVLDTQYF. The CDR3 region has the DNA TGTGCCAGCAGCCAAGATGGGTCTGGAGTCTTGGATACGCAGTATTTT. The V and J genes are TRBV4-2 and TRBJ2-3, with no clear D. The CDR3 runs to 16 residues. Trimming removed 0 bases at V and 6 bases at J, with 16 bases between. Germline lookup yields CDR1 LGHNA and CDR2 YNFKEQ.